This passage covers 28 T cell receptor beta chains from one sample sequenced in a study of T-cell memory formation after mild COVID-19. TCRdb called the 5' RACE reads again in MiXCR, with one record for every CDR3 protein. Seen here are about 430,000 distinct CDR3 sequences, about a sixth observed once, and the top ten hold around a fifth. Sequencing was performed on PBMCs or a T cell subset sorted from them (not recorded which). These receptor sequences come from a man in his late teens or twenties who had mild COVID-19 (a few samples of this study predate the infection). Cell type and time point are not known.

The V and J genes are TRBV7-6 and TRBJ1-3; D perhaps matches TRBD1 (5 bases). The CDR3 is 11 amino acids. V lost 8 bases and J lost 4, with 6 bases in between. The germline gives CDR1 SGHVS, CDR2 FNYEAQ. Here the CDR3 DNA reads TGTGCCAGCGGGGCCGGAAACACCATATATTTT. This translates into CASGAGNTIYF.

This clonotype has ten or more counts. This chain joins TRBV20-1 and TRBJ1-1, with 11 bases fitting TRBD1. The germline V gene encodes CDR1 DFQATT and CDR2 SNEGSKA (reference sequence). The CDR3 is 16 residues long. The CDR3 loop reads CVGSGTGGGKVTEAFF. DNA for the CDR3: TGCGTAGGATCCGGGACAGGGGGGGGGAAGGTCACTGAAGCTTTCTTT.

This clonotype turned up a few times. This chain uses TRBV4-3 with TRBJ1-1, with TRBD1 identical over 10 bases. V was clipped by 2 bases and J by 5 bases; unmatched bases: 20. This CDR3 has 20 amino acids. In germline, CDR1 is LGHNA, CDR2 YSLEER. CDR3 region: CASSQRAGTGVPHDRTEAFF. CDR3 bases: TGCGCCAGCAGCCAAAGAGCCGGGACAGGGGTTCCCCATGACAGGACTGAAGCTTTCTTT.

The chain is built from TRBV5-1 and TRBJ2-1; a weak D match, TRBD1 (6 bases). Germline-derived CDR1 and CDR2 are SGHRS and YFSETQ. Trimming took off 4 bases at V and 6 bases at J, with 20 bases between the two ends. This CDR3 has 16 residues. The CDR3 reads CASSPEQGFFPNEQFF. As DNA, the CDR3 is TGCGCCAGCAGCCCTGAACAGGGATTTTTCCCCAATGAGCAGTTCTTC.

The chain employs TRBV5-1 and TRBJ1-2, with a possible D match to TRBD1 (6 bases). Per the germline V gene, CDR1 is SGHRS and CDR2 is YFSETQ. Trimming took 4 bases from V and 3 from J, leaving 16 bases between them. The length of the CDR3 is 15 residues. CDR3 in amino acids: CASSVGGTGDYGYTF. DNA for the CDR3: TGCGCCAGCAGCGTTGGGGGCACTGGAGACTATGGCTACACCTTC.

The J gene is TRBJ2-3, the V gene TRBV7-6; D may correspond to TRBD1 or TRBD2 (6 bases each). This CDR3 is 15 amino acids long. The V gene lost 3 bases and the J gene lost 1 base, with 11 bases spanning the gap. CDR1 and CDR2 (germline): SGHVS, FNYEAQ. In DNA, the CDR3 is TGTGCCAGCAGCTTCTTTGGGGGGCGCACAGATACGCAGTATTTT. This codes for CASSFFGGRTDTQYF.

This clonotype was counted a few times. The gene calls are TRBV7-9 and TRBJ2-4, with D hard to call. From germline, CDR1 is SEHNR and CDR2 FQNEAQ (reference sequence). This CDR3 has 17 amino acids. Trimming cost V 2 bases and J 0 bases, with 14 bases left between them. In DNA form, the CDR3 reads TGTGCCAGCAGCTTAAGTCGAGCAGACCTAGCCAAAAACATTCAGTACTTC. Translated, it gives CASSLSRADLAKNIQYF. The entire variable domain, with the rest obtained from reference TRBV7-9 and TRBJ2-4, is as follows: DTGVSQNPRHKITKRGQNVTFRCDPISEHNRLYWYRQTLGQGPEFLTYFQNEAQLEKSRLLSDRFSAERPKGSFSTLEIQRTEQGDSAMYLCASSLSRADLAKNIQYFGAGTRLSVL.

This sequence joins TRBV7-2 and TRBJ2-1; 8 bases are shared with TRBD1. CDR3 length equals 14 residues. J lost 8 bases, V lost 10 bases, and 13 bases had no gene match. In germline, CDR1 is SGHTA, CDR2 FQGNSA. The CDR3 sequence: CATIISGGLDEQFF. The CDR3 DNA sequence: TGTGCCACCATCATCTCAGGGGGCTTAGATGAGCAGTTCTTC. Full variable domain (missing parts from reference TRBV7-2 and TRBJ2-1): GAGVSQSPSNKVTEKGKDVELRCDPISGHTALYWYRQSLGQGLEFLIYFQGNSAPDKSGLPSDRFSAERTGGSVSTLTIQRTQQEDSAVYLCATIISGGLDEQFFGPGTRLTVL.

The rearrangement links TRBV5-1 to TRBJ2-5, with D unresolved. V was shortened by 0 bases and J by 1 base, with 4 bases between the two germline ends. The CDR3 consists of 13 residues. Germline V lookup: CDR1 SGHRS, CDR2 YFSETQ. The CDR3 region has the DNA TGCGCCAGCAGCTTGGCGCCCCAAGAGACCCAGTACTTC. Its translation is CASSLAPQETQYF.

In this sample, this clonotype turned up a few times. The J gene is TRBJ2-3, the V gene TRBV15; D remains unclear. This CDR3 has 15 amino acids. V was cut by 8 bases and J by 1 base, with 16 bases left in between. Germline V CDR1 and CDR2: LNHNV, YYDKDF (reference sequence). This CDR3 is CATFERFPGTDTQYF. In DNA form, the CDR3 reads TGTGCCACCTTCGAAAGGTTCCCGGGCACAGATACGCAGTATTTT.

This clonotype showed up just a few times. This chain links TRBV7-6 with TRBJ1-1; D uncertain. The germline V gene encodes CDR1 SGHVS and CDR2 FNYEAQ. The CDR3 runs to 14 residues. V was pared by 5 bases and J by 4 bases, with 14 bases between. In DNA, the CDR3 is TGTGCCAGCAGCCTCTCAATGGGAGTCACTGAAGCTTTCTTT. Translating gives CASSLSMGVTEAFF.

This clonotype was counted between two and nine times. The V and J genes are TRBV5-1 and TRBJ2-7, with 7 nucleotides matching TRBD1. Trimming took 3 bases from V and 3 from J; bases not matched to a gene: 15. CDR1 SGHRS and CDR2 YFSETQ come from the germline V gene. The CDR3 totals 17 residues. CDR3 loop: CASSWARPGTEVYEQYF. The CDR3 DNA sequence: TGCGCCAGCAGCTGGGCACGGCCCGGGACAGAGGTCTACGAGCAGTACTTC.

In its sample, this clonotype was seen a few times. The chain joins TRBV4-1 to TRBJ2-7; 11 positions match TRBD2. This CDR3 region has 17 residues. The germline gives CDR1 MGHRA, CDR2 YSYEKL. The ends lost 4 bases at V and 0 bases at J; junction bases unmatched: 8. The chain's CDR3 is CASSRASGGPSSYEQYV. CDR3 DNA: TGCGCCAGCAGCCGGGCTAGCGGGGGGCCAAGCTCCTACGAGCAGTACGTC.

This clonotype was recorded a few times. The J gene is TRBJ2-3, the V gene TRBV3-1, with D unresolved. The germline V gene encodes CDR1 LGHDT and CDR2 YNNKEL (reference sequence). The CDR3 is 13 amino acids. Trimming shortened V by 2 bases and J by 2 bases, and 5 bases separated the two germline ends. CDR3 protein: CASSQTHTDTQYF. The CDR3 DNA follows: TGTGCCAGCAGCCAAACACACACAGATACGCAGTATTTT.

This clonotype was found a few times. This sequence joins TRBV4-3 and TRBJ2-1, with 7 positions matching TRBD1. The CDR3 spans 15 residues. With 1 base clipped from V and 5 bases from J, the junction kept 5 bases outside the gene matches. Per the germline V gene, CDR1 is LGHNA and CDR2 is YSLEER. CDR3 DNA: TGCGCCAGCAGCCAAGTTACGACAGGGAACAATGAGCAGTTCTTC. Its translation: CASSQVTTGNNEQFF.

In DNA, the CDR3 is TGCAGTGCTATTGACCAGGGGGGCAATCAGCCCCAGCATTTT. It yields the protein CSAIDQGGNQPQHF. The chain carries TRBV20-1 and TRBJ1-5; 7 bases agree with TRBD1. This CDR3 comprises 14 residues. After removal of 4 bases from V and 2 bases from J, the junction contained 5 bases not matched to a gene. From germline, CDR1 is DFQATT and CDR2 SNEGSKA (reference sequence).

This clonotype was counted a few times. The rearrangement links TRBV7-2 to TRBJ2-3; the D is unclear. This CDR3 has 11 amino acids. Germline loops: CDR1 SGHTA, CDR2 FQGNSA. V lost 6 bases to trimming and J lost 9 bases, with 10 bases between them. CDR3 in amino acids: CASRSDSTQYF. The CDR3, as DNA: TGTGCCAGCAGATCTGACTCCACGCAGTATTTT.

V usage is TRBV12-3 or TRBV12-4 and J usage is TRBJ2-3; D tentatively fits TRBD1 or TRBD2 (5 bases each). Trimming removed 8 bases from V and 3 bases from J, with 12 bases in between. The CDR3 contains 13 residues. In nucleotides, the CDR3 is TGTGCCAGCTGGGGCCCGGGGACAGATACGCAGTATTTT. It is translated as CASWGPGTDTQYF.

The genes are TRBV3-1 and TRBJ1-2; D is unresolved. CDR3 length equals 11 residues. The germline V and J ends were trimmed by 1 base and 8 bases, with 5 bases remaining between them. Germline values: CDR1 LGHDT, CDR2 YNNKEL (reference sequence). The CDR3 sequence is CASSQAAGYTF. CDR3 sequence (DNA): TGTGCCAGCAGCCAAGCTGCAGGCTACACCTTC. The variable domain in full, completed from reference TRBV3-1 and TRBJ1-2, reads DTAVSQTPKYLVTQMGNDKSIKCEQNLGHDTMYWYKQDSKKFLKIMFSYNNKELIINETVPNRFSPKSPDKAHLNLHINSLELGDSAVYFCASSQAAGYTFGSGTRLTVV.

This chain joins TRBV4-1 and TRBJ2-3, with D perhaps TRBD2 (5 bases). The V end was cut by 4 bases, the J end by 0 bases, with 14 bases between. Germline values: CDR1 MGHRA, CDR2 YSYEKL. This CDR3 comprises 16 residues. CDR3 DNA: TGCGCCAGCAGCCCCTACCTTTGGACTAGCACAGATACGCAGTATTTT. It encodes CASSPYLWTSTDTQYF.

DNA of the CDR3: TGCAGCGTTGAAGATTCCGCGGTTGGCACCGGGGAGCTGTTTTTT. As protein: CSVEDSAVGTGELFF. This chain joins TRBV29-1 and TRBJ2-2; no firm D call. Trimming stripped 0 bases from V and 4 bases from J, with 12 bases between. The CDR3 is 15 residues long. CDR1 is SQVTM and CDR2 is ANQGSEA in the germline V gene.

The CDR3 DNA follows: TGTGCCAGCAGTGTTAAACAGGGGGTGGCTGAAGCTTTCTTT. Protein product: CASSVKQGVAEAFF. The chain combines TRBV6-1 with TRBJ1-1; TRBD1 aligns across 8 bases. With V trimmed by 4 bases and J by 6 bases, 7 bases remained unmatched. This CDR3 is built from 14 residues. Germline lookup yields CDR1 MNHNS and CDR2 SASEGT.

The J gene is TRBJ2-5, the V gene TRBV7-2; 11 positions match TRBD2. Germline CDR1 is SGHTA and CDR2 is FQGNSA. V gave up 3 bases and J gave up 3 bases; unmatched junction bases: 9. The CDR3 covers 17 residues. The CDR3 reads CASSFPRGLAVEETQYF. DNA of the CDR3: TGTGCCAGCAGCTTTCCGAGGGGACTAGCGGTAGAAGAGACCCAGTACTTC.

The rearrangement uses TRBV7-9 and TRBJ2-5; D is possibly TRBD1 (5 bases). CDR1 is SEHNR and CDR2 is FQNEAQ in the germline V gene (reference sequence). CDR3 size: 12 residues. V was cut by 6 bases and J by 4 bases, with 9 bases left in between. The CDR3 loop reads CASSAQGETQYF. CDR3 bases: TGTGCCAGCAGTGCCCAGGGAGAGACCCAGTACTTC.

This clonotype showed up just a few times. J is TRBJ2-5 and V is TRBV5-1, with a possible D match to TRBD2 (5 bases). V was pared by 1 base and J by 9 bases, with 13 bases between. This CDR3 region has 13 residues. Germline loops: CDR1 SGHRS, CDR2 YFSETQ. The CDR3: CASSLTAGRAQYF. CDR3 DNA sequence: TGCGCCAGCAGCTTGACTGCGGGTAGGGCCCAGTACTTC.

This clonotype has only a few counts. The rearrangement joins TRBV10-3 to TRBJ1-6; TRBD1 matches at 7 bases. J was trimmed by 0 bases and V by 2 bases; bases with no gene match: 4. Germline-derived CDR1 and CDR2 are ENHRY and SYGVKD. The CDR3 extends over 17 amino acids. The CDR3 DNA is TGTGCCATCAGTGAGACGGGACAGAGCTCCTATAATTCACCCCTCCACTTT. Translation: CAISETGQSSYNSPLHF.

This rearrangement joins TRBV6-5 to TRBJ1-2; D is perhaps TRBD1 (6 bases). CDR1 MNHEY and CDR2 SVGAGI come from the germline V gene. The V and J ends lost 2 bases and 5 bases respectively, with 15 bases between them. The CDR3 extends over 15 amino acids. The CDR3 is CASSYHRAVPYGYTF. The CDR3 DNA sequence: TGTGCCAGCAGTTACCACAGGGCAGTTCCTTATGGCTACACCTTC.

The CDR3 sequence is CSVDGQGARIVNYGYTF. CDR3 DNA sequence: TGCAGCGTTGATGGACAGGGGGCACGTATCGTCAACTATGGCTACACCTTC. The rearrangement links TRBV29-1 to TRBJ1-2; 11 bases match TRBD1. Looked up from germline, CDR1 is SQVTM and CDR2 is ANQGSEA. Unmatched junction bases numbered 11, after V lost 3 bases and J lost 2 bases. There are 17 residues in the CDR3.